This TCR beta chain comes out of a study of blood T cell repertoires in COVID-19. Measured with immunoSEQ multiplex PCR; TCRdb has only the in-frame clones, and not every one. The repertoire consists of over 200,000 clones, with around nine tenths occurring once and the leading ten covering more than 5.5%. The CDR3 is 16 amino acids. CDR1 and CDR2 (germline): SNHLY, FYNNEI. Trimming removed 6 bases from V and 5 bases from J, with 22 bases in between. The sequenced sample consisted of peripheral blood. J is TRBJ2-5 and V is TRBV2; D perhaps matches TRBD1 (7 bases). This receptor was taken from a man aged 55 to 70 who had recovered from COVID-19. DNA of the CDR3: TGTGCCAGCAGGCCCCCCTCAGGGGGGCCGGGGGAGACCCAGTACTTC. It translates to CASRPPSGGPGETQYF.